These 8 T cell receptor beta chains originate from one sample sequenced in a study of cytomegalovirus exposure and HLA in healthy donors. The PCR used 60 Vbeta and 13 Jbeta primers. The method was immunoSEQ multiplex PCR; TCRdb's version includes in-frame clones alone and lacks a portion of them. The table has roughly 120,000 clones, roughly 81% seen once. Sequencing used PBMCs. Receptor source: a woman in her twenties or thirties in good health and CMV-seronegative.

This sequence joins TRBV28 and TRBJ1-5; 9 positions match TRBD1. Germline CDR1 reads MDHEN; CDR2 reads SYDVKM. Trimming took 4 bases from V and 5 from J; bases not matched to a gene: 9. CDR3 length equals 16 residues. This CDR3 is CASSSPRQGVDQPQHF. In DNA, the CDR3 is TGTGCCAGCAGTTCCCCTCGACAGGGGGTTGATCAGCCCCAGCATTTT. Full variable domain (remainder filled in from reference TRBV28 and TRBJ1-5): DVKVTQSSRYLVKRTGEKVFLECVQDMDHENMFWYRQDPGLGLRLIYFSYDVKMKEKGDIPEGYSVSREKKERFSLILESASTNQTSMYLCASSSPRQGVDQPQHFGDGTRLSIL.

This clone was picked up one time. The chain has TRBV11-3 and TRBJ2-1, with TRBD1 matching over 7 bases. V dropped 3 bases and J dropped 3; count of bases not matched to a gene: 2. From germline, CDR1 is SGHNT and CDR2 YENEEA. This CDR3 is 14 amino acids long. CDR3 coding DNA: TGTGCCAGCAGCTTCGGACAGGACTACAATGAGCAGTTCTTC. It codes for CASSFGQDYNEQFF.

The chain recombines TRBV4-2 with TRBJ2-1; 7 nucleotides align to TRBD1. CDR3 length equals 15 residues. Germline values: CDR1 LGHNA, CDR2 YNFKEQ. The V segment lost 4 bases and the J segment 7 bases; nucleotides outside the gene matches: 10. CDR3 sequence reads: CASSPEIRGRNEQFF. The CDR3 bases are TGTGCCAGCAGCCCTGAAATCAGGGGGAGAAATGAGCAGTTCTTC.

CDR3 region: CASNPGQGVVNEQFF. DNA for the CDR3: TGCGCCAGCAATCCGGGACAGGGCGTTGTGAATGAGCAGTTCTTC. The rearrangement joins TRBV5-1 to TRBJ2-1, with TRBD1 matching over 9 bases. V lost 6 bases and J lost 7; bases outside the gene matches: 11. In germline, CDR1 is SGHRS, CDR2 YFSETQ. This CDR3 is built from 15 residues.

J is TRBJ2-2 and V is TRBV9; 8 bases are shared with TRBD2. Germline CDR1 SGDLS, CDR2 YYNGEE. CDR3 length: 14 residues. V lost 6 bases, J lost 2 bases, and 3 bases stayed unmatched. CDR3 nucleotides: TGTGCCAGCAACGGGGGGGCAAACACCGGGGAGCTGTTTTTT. It is translated as CASNGGANTGELFF.

A word on this clone: Different DNA sequences within this sample yield the same CDR3. The V call is TRBV6-6, the J call TRBJ1-3; possible D gene TRBD1, 5 bases. Germline CDR1 MNHNY, CDR2 SVGAGI (reference sequence). V lost 7 bases and J lost 5, with 21 bases in between. This CDR3 is 16 amino acids long. In DNA form, the CDR3 reads TGTGCCAGCATTGGTCGGGGACGCCGGGAGCGAAACACCATATATTTT. Encoded protein: CASIGRGRRERNTIYF.

CDR3 amino acids: CASSRSWSPTDTQYF. DNA for the CDR3: TGTGCCAGCAGCCGCTCGTGGAGCCCCACAGATACGCAGTATTTT. The gene calls are TRBV4-2 and TRBJ2-3, with no clear D. CDR3 size: 15 residues. Germline V gives CDR1 LGHNA, CDR2 YNFKEQ. Trimming stripped 4 bases from V and 2 bases from J, with 13 bases between.

This rearrangement joins TRBV4-2 to TRBJ1-2; tentative D call: TRBD1 (5 bases). CDR3 length equals 14 residues. Per germline, CDR1 LGHNA and CDR2 YNFKEQ. Trimming pared 6 bases from V and 6 bases from J, leaving 17 bases between. For the CDR3, the DNA is TGTGCCAGCAGGCTTGGCGGGGCGAGAGATGGCTACACCTTC. This translates into CASRLGGARDGYTF.